This is a list of T cell receptor beta chains from one sample in a study of blood T cell repertoires in COVID-19. Sequencing was performed with immunoSEQ multiplex PCR; in TCRdb, only in-frame clones are kept and a portion is missing. The table has under 250,000 clones, around 82% seen once. The sequenced sample consisted of peripheral blood. All receptors come from a woman aged 45-60 years with acute or convalescent COVID-19. Each CDR3 is given with its conserved first and last residue. The order of the fields is V gene, J gene, CDR3 length, clone size, D gene, CDR3 DNA, CDR3 protein. D genes are given only for firm matches. Some rows have no size entry. The others give once, few or many, or a class for an expanded clone.

V gene: TRBV5-1
J gene: TRBJ2-3
CDR3 length: 19
clone size: NA
D gene: TRBD2
CDR3 DNA: TGCGCCAGCAGTCTCGGCGGGGCGGGAGGGCCATCTGGCACAGATACGCAGTATTTT
CDR3 protein: CASSLGGAGGPSGTDTQYF

V gene: TRBV19
J gene: TRBJ1-2
CDR3 length: 16
clone size: NA
D gene: TRBD1
CDR3 DNA: TGTGCCAGTAGTACTGACTCCTCCGGGACAGGGTATGGCTACACCTTC
CDR3 protein: CASSTDSSGTGYGYTF

V gene: TRBV19
J gene: TRBJ2-2
CDR3 length: 17
clone size: few
D gene: TRBD1
CDR3 DNA: TGTGCCAGTAGTATAGATCGAGGGACAGGGATTCCCGGGGAGCTGTTTTTT
CDR3 protein: CASSIDRGTGIPGELFF

V gene: TRBV11-3
J gene: TRBJ2-5
CDR3 length: 14
clone size: NA
D gene: TRBD1
CDR3 DNA: TGTGCCAGCAGCTTGGGACAGGAGCAAGAGACCCAGTACTTC
CDR3 protein: CASSLGQEQETQYF

V gene: TRBV11-1
J gene: TRBJ2-1
CDR3 length: 15
clone size: NA
D gene: TRBD1
CDR3 DNA: TGTGCCAGCAGCCCGGACAGGGGGCGATCCAATGAGCAGTTCTTC
CDR3 protein: CASSPDRGRSNEQFF

V gene: TRBV6-5
J gene: TRBJ2-1
CDR3 length: 14
clone size: NA
D gene: NA
CDR3 DNA: TGTGCCAGTAGGACCCCCCGTCGGGGCAATGAGCAGTTCTTC
CDR3 protein: CASRTPRRGNEQFF

V gene: TRBV19
J gene: TRBJ2-3
CDR3 length: 15
clone size: NA
D gene: TRBD1
CDR3 DNA: TGTGCCAGTAGTCTTGGACAGGGTTACACAGATACGCAGTATTTT
CDR3 protein: CASSLGQGYTDTQYF

V gene: TRBV30
J gene: TRBJ2-7
CDR3 length: 13
clone size: NA
D gene: NA
CDR3 DNA: TGTGCCTGGTCGGTCGGGGTCGGGGGCGAGCAGTACTTC
CDR3 protein: CAWSVGVGGEQYF

V gene: TRBV4-2
J gene: TRBJ2-3
CDR3 length: 15
clone size: NA
D gene: TRBD1
CDR3 DNA: TGTGCCAGCAGCCCGGGACAGGGGAACACAGATACGCAGTATTTT
CDR3 protein: CASSPGQGNTDTQYF

V gene: TRBV6-4
J gene: TRBJ2-2
CDR3 length: 15
clone size: NA
D gene: TRBD2
CDR3 DNA: TGTGCCAGCAGTGAGTCGGGACTAAACACCGGGGAGCTGTTTTTT
CDR3 protein: CASSESGLNTGELFF

V gene: TRBV7-6
J gene: TRBJ2-1
CDR3 length: 17
clone size: NA
D gene: TRBD1
CDR3 DNA: TGTGCCAGCAGCTTAGGACAGGGCGTCCTCCTTTACAATGAGCAGTTCTTC
CDR3 protein: CASSLGQGVLLYNEQFF

V gene: TRBV6-5
J gene: TRBJ2-2
CDR3 length: 15
clone size: NA
D gene: NA
CDR3 DNA: TGTGCCAGCAGGCCCTCACGGGGAGACACCGGGGAGCTGTTTTTT
CDR3 protein: CASRPSRGDTGELFF

V gene: TRBV6-1
J gene: TRBJ1-4
CDR3 length: 16
clone size: NA
D gene: NA
CDR3 DNA: TGTGCCAGCAGTGAAGGGGGCTTAGGACAGAGTGGAAAACTGTTTTTT
CDR3 protein: CASSEGGLGQSGKLFF

V gene: TRBV2
J gene: TRBJ2-5
CDR3 length: 15
clone size: NA
D gene: TRBD2
CDR3 DNA: TGTGCTGAAGCAGAGGCGGGAGGGGGCGGAGAGACCCAGTACTTC
CDR3 protein: CAEAEAGGGGETQYF